Sequencing of this T cell receptor (beta chain) was carried out in a study of CD8 T cells in Susac syndrome. Reverse transcription used about 0.45 to 1 ug RNA and random hexamers. TCRdb called the immunoSEQ multiplex PCR reads again in MiXCR, with one record for every CDR3 protein. The sample carries 75,000 to 100,000 distinct CDR3 sequences, 94% recorded once. V was pared by 1 base and J by 7 bases, with 8 bases between. The CDR3 runs 12 residues. Germline V gene sequence: CDR1 GTSNPN, CDR2 SVGIG (reference sequence). This sequence originates from a human donor with Susac syndrome. What was sequenced was CD8+ T cells from PBMCs. The V gene is TRBV30, the J gene TRBJ2-1; D is possibly TRBD1 (5 bases). CDR3 region: CAWSEGRNEQFF. CDR3 DNA sequence: TGTGCCTGGAGTGAGGGGCGTAATGAGCAGTTCTTC.